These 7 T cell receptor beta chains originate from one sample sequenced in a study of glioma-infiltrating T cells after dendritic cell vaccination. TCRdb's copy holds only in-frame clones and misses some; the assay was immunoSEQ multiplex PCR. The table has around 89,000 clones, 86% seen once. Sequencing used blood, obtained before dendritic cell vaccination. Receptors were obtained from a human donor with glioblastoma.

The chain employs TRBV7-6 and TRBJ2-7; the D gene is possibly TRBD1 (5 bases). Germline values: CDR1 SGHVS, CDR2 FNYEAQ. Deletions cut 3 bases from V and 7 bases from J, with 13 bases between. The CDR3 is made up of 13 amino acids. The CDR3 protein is CASSFGWGREQYF. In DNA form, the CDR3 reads TGTGCCAGCAGCTTCGGGTGGGGCCGGGAGCAGTACTTC.

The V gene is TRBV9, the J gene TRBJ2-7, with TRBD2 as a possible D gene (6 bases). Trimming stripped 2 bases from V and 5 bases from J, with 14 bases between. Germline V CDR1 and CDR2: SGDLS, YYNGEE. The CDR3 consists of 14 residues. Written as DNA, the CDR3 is TGTGCCAGCAGCGTTACCGCGGCTAGCGACGAGCAGTACTTC. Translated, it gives CASSVTAASDEQYF.

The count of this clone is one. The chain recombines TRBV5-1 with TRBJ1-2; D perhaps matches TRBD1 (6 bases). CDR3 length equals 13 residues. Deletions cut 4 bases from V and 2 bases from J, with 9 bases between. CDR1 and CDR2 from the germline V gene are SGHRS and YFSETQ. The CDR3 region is CASSTTGNYGYTF. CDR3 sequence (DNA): TGCGCCAGCAGCACGACAGGAAACTATGGCTACACCTTC.

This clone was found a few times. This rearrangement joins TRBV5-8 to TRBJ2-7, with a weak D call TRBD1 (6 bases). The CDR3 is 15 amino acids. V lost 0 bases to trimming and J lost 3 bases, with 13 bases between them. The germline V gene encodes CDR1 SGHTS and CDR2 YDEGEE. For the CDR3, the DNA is TGTGCCAGCAGCTTGGGGCCTCTACAGGGCTACGAGCAGTACTTC. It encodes CASSLGPLQGYEQYF.

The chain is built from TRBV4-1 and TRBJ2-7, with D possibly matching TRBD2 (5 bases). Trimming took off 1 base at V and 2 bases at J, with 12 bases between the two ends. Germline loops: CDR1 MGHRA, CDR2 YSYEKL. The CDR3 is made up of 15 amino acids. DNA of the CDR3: TGCGCCAGCAGCCAAGGGCCTAGCTACCCCTACGAGCAGTACTTC. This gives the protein CASSQGPSYPYEQYF.

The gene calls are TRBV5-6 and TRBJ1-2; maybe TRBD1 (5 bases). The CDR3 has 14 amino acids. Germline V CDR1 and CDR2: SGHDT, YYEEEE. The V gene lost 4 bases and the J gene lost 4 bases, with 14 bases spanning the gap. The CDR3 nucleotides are TGTGCCAGCAGCCTCTCGGGGGGTGCCTATGGCTACACCTTC. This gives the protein CASSLSGGAYGYTF.

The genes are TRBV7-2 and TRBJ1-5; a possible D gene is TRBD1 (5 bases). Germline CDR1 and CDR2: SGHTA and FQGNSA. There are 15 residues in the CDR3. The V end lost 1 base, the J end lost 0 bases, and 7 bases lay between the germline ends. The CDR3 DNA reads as TGTGCCAGCAGCTTAGTACAGGTTAGCAATCAGCCCCAGCATTTT. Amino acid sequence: CASSLVQVSNQPQHF. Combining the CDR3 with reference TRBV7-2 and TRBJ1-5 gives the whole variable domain GAGVSQSPSNKVTEKGKDVELRCDPISGHTALYWYRQSLGQGLEFLIYFQGNSAPDKSGLPSDRFSAERTGGSVSTLTIQRTQQEDSAVYLCASSLVQVSNQPQHFGDGTRLSIL.